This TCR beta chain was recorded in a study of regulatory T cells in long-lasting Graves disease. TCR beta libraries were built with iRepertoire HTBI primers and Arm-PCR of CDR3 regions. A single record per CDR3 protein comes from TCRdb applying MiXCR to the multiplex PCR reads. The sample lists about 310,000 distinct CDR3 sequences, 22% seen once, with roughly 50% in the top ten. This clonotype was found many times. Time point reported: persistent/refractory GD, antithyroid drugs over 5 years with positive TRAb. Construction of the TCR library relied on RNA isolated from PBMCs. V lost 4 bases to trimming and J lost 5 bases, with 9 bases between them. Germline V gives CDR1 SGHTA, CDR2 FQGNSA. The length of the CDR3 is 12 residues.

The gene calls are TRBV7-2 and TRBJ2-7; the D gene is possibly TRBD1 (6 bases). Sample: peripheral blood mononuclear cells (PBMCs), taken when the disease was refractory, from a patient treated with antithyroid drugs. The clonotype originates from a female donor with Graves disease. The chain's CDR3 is CASSSQGNEQYF. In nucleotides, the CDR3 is TGTGCCAGCAGCTCACAGGGAAACGAGCAGTACTTC.